This TCR beta chain originates from a study of control samples from healthy donors and cancer patients. Sequencing was performed with immunoSEQ multiplex PCR; in TCRdb, only in-frame clones are kept and a portion is missing. Of 130,000 or so clones in the sample, over 80% were seen once. The V segment lost 1 base and the J segment 3 bases; nucleotides outside the gene matches: 3. The CDR3 spans 15 residues. The germline V gene encodes CDR1 SGHDT and CDR2 YYEEEE. This receptor was taken from a woman aged 50 to 60 in good health. The J gene is TRBJ2-7, the V gene TRBV5-6, with 11 nucleotides matching TRBD1. The source material was blood. The DNA of the CDR3 is TGTGCCAGCAGCTTGAGCGGGACAGGGGGCTACGAGCAGTACTTC. Its protein product is CASSLSGTGGYEQYF.